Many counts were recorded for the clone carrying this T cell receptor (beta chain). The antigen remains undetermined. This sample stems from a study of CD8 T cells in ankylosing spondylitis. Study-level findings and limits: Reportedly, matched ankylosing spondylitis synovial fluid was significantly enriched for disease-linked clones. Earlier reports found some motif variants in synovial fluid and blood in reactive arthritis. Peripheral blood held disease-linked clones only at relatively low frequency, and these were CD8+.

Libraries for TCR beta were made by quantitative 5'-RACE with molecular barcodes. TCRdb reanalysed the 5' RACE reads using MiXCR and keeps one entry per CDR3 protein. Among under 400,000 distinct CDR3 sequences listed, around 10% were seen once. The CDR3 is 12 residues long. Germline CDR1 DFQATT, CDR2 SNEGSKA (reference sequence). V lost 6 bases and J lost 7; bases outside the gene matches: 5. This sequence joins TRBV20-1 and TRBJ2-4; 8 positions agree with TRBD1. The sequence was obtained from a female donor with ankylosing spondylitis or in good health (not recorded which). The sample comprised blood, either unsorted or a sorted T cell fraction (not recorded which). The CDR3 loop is CSAGTGPNIQYF. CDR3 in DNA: TGCAGTGCCGGGACAGGTCCCAACATTCAGTACTTC.